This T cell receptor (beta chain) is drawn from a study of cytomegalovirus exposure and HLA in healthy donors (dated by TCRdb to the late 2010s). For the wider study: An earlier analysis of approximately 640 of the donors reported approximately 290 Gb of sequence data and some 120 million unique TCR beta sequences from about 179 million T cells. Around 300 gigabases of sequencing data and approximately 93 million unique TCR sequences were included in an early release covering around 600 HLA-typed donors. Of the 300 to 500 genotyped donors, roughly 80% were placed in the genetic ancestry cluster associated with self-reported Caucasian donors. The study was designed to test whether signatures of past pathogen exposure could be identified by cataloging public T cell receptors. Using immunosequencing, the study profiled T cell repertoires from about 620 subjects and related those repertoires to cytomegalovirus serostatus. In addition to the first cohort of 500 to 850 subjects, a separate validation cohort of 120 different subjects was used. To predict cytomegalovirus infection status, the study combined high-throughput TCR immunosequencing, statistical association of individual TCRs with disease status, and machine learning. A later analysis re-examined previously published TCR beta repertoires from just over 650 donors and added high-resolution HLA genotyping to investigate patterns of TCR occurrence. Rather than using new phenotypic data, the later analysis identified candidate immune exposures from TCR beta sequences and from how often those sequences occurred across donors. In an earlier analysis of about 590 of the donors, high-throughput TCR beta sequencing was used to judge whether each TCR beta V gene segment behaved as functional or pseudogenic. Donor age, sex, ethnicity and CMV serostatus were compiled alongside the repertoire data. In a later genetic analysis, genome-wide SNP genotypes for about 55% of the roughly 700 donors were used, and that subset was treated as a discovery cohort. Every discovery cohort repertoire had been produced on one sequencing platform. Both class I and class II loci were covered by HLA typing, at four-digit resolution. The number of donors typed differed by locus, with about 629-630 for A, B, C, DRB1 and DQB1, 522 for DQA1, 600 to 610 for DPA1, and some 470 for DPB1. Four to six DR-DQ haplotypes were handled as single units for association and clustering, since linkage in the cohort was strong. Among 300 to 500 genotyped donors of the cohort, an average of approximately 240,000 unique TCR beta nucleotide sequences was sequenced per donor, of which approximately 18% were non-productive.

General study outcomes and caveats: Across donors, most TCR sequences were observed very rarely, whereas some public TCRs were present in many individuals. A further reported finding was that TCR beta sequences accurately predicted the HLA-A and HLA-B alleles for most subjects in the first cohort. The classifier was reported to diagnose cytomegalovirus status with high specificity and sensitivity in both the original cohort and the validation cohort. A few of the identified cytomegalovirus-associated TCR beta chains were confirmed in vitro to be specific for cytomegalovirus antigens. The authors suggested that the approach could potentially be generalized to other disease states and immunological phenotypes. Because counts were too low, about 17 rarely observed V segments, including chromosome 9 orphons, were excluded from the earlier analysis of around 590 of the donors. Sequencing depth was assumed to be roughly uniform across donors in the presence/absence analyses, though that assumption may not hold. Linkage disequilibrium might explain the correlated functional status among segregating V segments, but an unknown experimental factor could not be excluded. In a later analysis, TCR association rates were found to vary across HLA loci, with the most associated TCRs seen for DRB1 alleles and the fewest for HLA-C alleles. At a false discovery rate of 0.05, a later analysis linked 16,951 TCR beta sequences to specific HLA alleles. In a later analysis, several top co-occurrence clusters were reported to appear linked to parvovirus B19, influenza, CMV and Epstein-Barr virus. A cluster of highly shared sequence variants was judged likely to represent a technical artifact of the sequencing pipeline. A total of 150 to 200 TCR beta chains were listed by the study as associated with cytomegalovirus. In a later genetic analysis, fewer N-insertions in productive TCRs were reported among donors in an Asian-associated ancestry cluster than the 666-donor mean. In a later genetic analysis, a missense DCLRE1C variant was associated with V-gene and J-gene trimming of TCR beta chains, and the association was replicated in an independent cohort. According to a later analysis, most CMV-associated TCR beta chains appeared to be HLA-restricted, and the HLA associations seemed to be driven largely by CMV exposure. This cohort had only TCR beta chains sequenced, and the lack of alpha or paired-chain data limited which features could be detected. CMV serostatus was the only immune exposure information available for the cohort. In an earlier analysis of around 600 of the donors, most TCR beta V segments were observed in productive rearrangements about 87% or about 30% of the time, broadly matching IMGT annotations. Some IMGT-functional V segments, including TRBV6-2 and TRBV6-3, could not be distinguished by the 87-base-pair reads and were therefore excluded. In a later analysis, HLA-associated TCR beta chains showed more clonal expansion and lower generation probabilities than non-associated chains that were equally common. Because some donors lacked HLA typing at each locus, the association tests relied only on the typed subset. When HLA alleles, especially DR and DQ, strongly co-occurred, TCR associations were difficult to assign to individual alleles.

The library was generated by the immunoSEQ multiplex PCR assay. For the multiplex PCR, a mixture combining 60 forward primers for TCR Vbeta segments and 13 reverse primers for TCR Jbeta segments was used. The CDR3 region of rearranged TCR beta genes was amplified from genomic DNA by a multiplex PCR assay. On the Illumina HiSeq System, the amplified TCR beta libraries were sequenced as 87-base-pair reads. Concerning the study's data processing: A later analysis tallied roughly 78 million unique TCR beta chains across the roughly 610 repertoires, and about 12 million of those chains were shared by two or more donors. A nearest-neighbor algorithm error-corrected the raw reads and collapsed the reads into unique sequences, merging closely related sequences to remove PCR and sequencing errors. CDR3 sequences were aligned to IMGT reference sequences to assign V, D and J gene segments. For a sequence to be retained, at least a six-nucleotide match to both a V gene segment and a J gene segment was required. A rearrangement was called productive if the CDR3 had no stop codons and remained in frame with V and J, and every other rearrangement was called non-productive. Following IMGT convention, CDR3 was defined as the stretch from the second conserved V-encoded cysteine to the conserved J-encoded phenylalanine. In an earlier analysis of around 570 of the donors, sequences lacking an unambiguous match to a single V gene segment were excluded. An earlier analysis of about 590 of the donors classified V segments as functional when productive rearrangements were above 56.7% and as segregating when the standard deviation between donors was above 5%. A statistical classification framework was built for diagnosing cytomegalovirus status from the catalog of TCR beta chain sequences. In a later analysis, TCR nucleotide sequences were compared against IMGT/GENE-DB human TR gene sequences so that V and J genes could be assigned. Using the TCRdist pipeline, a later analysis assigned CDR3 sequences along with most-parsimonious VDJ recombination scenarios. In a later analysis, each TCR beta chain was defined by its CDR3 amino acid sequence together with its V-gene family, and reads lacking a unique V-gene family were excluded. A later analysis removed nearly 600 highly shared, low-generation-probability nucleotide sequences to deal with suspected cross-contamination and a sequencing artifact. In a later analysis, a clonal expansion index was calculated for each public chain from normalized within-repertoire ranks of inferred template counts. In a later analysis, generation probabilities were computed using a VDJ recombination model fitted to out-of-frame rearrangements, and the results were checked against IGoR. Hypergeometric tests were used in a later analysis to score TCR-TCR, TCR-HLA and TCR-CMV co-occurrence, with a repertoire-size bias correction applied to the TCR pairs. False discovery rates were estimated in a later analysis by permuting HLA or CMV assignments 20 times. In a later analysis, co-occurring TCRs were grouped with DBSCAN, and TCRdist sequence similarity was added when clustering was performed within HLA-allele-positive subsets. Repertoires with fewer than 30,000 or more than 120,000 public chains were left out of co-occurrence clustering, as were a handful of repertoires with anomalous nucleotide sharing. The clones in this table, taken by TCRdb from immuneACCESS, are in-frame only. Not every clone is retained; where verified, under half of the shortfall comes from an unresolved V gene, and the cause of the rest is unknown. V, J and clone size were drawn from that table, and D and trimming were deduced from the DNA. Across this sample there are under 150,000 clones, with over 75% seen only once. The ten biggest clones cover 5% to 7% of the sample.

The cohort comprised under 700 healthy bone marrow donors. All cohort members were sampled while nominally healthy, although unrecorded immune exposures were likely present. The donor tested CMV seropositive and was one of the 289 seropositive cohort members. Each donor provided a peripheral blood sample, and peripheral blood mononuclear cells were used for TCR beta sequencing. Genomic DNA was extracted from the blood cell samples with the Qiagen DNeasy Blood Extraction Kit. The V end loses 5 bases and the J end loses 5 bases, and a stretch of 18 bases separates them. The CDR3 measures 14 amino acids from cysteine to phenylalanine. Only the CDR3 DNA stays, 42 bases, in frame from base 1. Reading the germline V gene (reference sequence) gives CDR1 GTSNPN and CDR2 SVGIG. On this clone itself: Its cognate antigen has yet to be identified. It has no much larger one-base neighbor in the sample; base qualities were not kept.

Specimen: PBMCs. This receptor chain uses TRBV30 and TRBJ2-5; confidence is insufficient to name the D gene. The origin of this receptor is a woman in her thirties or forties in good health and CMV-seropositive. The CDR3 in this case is CAWLPEPSEETQYF. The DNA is TGTGCCTGGCTCCCCGAACCCTCCGAGGAGACCCAGTACTTC.